This entry is about one T cell receptor beta chain. The antigen is not known. The data originate from a study of radiation and T cells in renal cell carcinoma. Assay used: immunoSEQ multiplex PCR; TCRdb lists only in-frame clones, some missing. Of 100,000 to 150,000 clones in the sample, about four fifths are singletons; the top ten hold under 6.5%. Documented time point: blood 2 weeks post-SBRT. Treatment noted: 15 Gy SBRT to primary tumor, nephrectomy 4 weeks later. Trimming removed 4 bases from V and 2 bases from J, with 19 bases in between. In germline, CDR1 is SGHNT, CDR2 YYREEE (reference sequence). The CDR3 runs 16 residues. General study results and limits: In blood, top tumor clones expanded by 2 weeks, shrinking by 4. Without pretreatment biopsies, baseline tumor clonotype presence was undetermined.

The chain carries TRBV5-4 and TRBJ2-7, with D hard to call. The clonotype was recovered from a man aged 50-59 years with renal cell carcinoma. The specimen was blood, collected from a patient whose treatment included radiotherapy and nephrectomy. The chain's CDR3 is CASSAEKGLGTYEQYF. For the CDR3, the DNA is TGTGCCAGCAGCGCAGAAAAGGGCCTGGGCACCTACGAGCAGTACTTC.